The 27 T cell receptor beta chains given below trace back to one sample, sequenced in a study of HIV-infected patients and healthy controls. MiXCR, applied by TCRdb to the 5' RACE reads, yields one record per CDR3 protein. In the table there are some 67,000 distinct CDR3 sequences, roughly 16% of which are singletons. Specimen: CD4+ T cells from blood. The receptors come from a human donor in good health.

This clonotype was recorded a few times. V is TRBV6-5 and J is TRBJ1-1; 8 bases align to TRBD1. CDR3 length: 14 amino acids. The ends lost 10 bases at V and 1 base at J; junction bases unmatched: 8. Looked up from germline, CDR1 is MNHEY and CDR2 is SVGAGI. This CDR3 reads CANSSTGANTEAFF. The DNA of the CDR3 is TGTGCCAACTCTTCGACAGGGGCGAACACTGAAGCTTTCTTT.

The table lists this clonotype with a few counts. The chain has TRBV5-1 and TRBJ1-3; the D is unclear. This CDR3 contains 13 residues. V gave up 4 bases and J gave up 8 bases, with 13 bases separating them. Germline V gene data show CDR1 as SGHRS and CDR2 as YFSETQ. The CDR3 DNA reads TGCGCCAGCAGCAACGGACCCGGAGACACCATATATTTT. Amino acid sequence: CASSNGPGDTIYF.

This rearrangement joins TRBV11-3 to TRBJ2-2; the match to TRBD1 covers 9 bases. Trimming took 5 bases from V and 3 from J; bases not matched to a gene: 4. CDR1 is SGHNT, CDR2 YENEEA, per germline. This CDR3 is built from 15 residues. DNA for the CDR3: TGTGCCAGCAGCACATGGGACAGGGACACCGGGGAGCTGTTTTTT. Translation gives CASSTWDRDTGELFF.

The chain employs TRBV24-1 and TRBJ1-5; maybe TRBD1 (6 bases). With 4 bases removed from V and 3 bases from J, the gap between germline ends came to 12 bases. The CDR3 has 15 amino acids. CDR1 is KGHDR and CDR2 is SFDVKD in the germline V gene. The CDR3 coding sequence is TGTGCCACCAGTGACCAAGGACAGTCCAATCAGCCCCAGCATTTT. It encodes CATSDQGQSNQPQHF.

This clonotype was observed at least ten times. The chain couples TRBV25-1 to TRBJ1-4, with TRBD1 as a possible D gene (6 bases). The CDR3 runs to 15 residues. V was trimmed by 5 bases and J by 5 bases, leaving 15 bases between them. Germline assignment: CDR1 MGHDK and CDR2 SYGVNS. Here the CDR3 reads CASSHQTGPNEKLFF. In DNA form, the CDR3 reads TGTGCCAGCAGTCACCAGACAGGACCAAATGAAAAACTGTTTTTT.

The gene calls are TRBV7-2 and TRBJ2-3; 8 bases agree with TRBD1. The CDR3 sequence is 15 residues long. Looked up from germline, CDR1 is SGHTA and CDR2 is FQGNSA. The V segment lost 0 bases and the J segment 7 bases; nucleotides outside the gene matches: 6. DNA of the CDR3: TGTGCCAGCAGCTTAGCAGGGCAGGGGGCGAATACGCAGTATTTT. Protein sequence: CASSLAGQGANTQYF.

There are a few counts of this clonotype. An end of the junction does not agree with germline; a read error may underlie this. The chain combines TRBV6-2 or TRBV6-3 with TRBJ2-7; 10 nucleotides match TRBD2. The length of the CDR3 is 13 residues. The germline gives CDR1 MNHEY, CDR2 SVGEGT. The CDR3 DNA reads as TGTGCCAGCAGTTTCCGAAGCGGGAGGGCCGAGTGGTTC. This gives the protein CASSFRSGRAEWF.

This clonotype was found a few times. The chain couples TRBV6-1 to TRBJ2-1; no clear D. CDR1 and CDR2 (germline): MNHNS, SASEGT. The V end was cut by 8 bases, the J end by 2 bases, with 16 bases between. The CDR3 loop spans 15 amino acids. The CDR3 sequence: CASGVLRNTYNEQFF. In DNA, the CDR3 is TGTGCCAGCGGGGTCCTCCGAAATACCTACAATGAGCAGTTCTTC.

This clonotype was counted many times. Written as DNA, the CDR3 is TGCAGCGGTGGGACTAAGGGTACGCAGTATTTT. Translated: CSGGTKGTQYF. The chain is built from TRBV29-1 and TRBJ2-3, with 7 bases matching TRBD2. The junction had 6 bases not matched to a gene; V was cut back by 7 bases and J by 8 bases. Germline V gene sequence: CDR1 SQVTM, CDR2 ANQGSEA. This CDR3 spans 11 amino acids.

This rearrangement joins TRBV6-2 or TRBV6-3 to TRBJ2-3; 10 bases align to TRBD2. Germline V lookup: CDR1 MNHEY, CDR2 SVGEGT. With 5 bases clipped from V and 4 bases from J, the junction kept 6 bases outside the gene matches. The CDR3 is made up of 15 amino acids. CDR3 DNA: TGTGCCAGCAGTCTTCTAGCGGGAGAAGCAGATACGCAGTATTTT. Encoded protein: CASSLLAGEADTQYF.

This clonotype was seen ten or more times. CDR3 sequence reads: CSAGGQLNTGELFF. The CDR3 DNA sequence: TGCAGTGCTGGAGGGCAGCTGAACACCGGGGAGCTGTTTTTT. This chain connects TRBV20-1 to TRBJ2-2; a possible D gene is TRBD2 (6 bases). CDR3 length: 14 residues. The germline V gene encodes CDR1 DFQATT and CDR2 SNEGSKA (reference sequence). Trimming shortened V by 5 bases and J by 1 base, and 11 bases separated the two germline ends.

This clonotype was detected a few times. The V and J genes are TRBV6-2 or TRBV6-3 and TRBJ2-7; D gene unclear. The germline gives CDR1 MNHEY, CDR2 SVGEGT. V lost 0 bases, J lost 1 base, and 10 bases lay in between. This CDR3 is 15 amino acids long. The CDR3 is CASSYSGLLSYEQYF. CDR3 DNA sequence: TGTGCCAGCAGTTACTCAGGCCTTCTTTCCTACGAGCAGTACTTC.

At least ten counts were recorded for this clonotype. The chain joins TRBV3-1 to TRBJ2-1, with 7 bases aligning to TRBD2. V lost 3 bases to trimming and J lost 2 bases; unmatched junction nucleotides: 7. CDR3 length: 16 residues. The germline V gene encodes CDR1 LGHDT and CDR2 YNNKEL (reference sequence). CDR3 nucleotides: TGTGCCAGCAGCCAGTCGCCGGCGGGGGCCTACAATGAGCAGTTCTTC. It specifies CASSQSPAGAYNEQFF.

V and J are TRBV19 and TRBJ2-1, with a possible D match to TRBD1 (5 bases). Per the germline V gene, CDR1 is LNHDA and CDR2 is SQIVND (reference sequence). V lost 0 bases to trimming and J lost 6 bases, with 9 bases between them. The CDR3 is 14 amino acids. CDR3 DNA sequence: TGTGCCAGTAGTATAGAGGGGCGCTCCAATGAGCAGTTCTTC. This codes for CASSIEGRSNEQFF.

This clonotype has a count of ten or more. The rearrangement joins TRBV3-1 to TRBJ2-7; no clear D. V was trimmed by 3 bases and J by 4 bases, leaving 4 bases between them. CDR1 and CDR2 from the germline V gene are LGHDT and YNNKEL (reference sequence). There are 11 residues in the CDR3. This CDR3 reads CASSQAYEQYF. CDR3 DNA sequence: TGTGCCAGCAGCCAGGCTTACGAGCAGTACTTC.

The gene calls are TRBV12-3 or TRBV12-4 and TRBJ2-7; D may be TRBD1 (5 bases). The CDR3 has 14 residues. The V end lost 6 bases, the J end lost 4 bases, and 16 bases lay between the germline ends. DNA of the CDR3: TGTGCCAGCAGCCCCGGACACATGGGTTACGAGCAGTACTTC. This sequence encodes CASSPGHMGYEQYF.

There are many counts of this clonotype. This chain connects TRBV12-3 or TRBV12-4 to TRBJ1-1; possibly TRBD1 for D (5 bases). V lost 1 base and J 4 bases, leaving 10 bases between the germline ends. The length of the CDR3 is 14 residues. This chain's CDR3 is CASSLVSGRTEAFF. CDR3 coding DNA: TGTGCCAGCAGTTTAGTATCAGGGCGCACTGAAGCTTTCTTT.

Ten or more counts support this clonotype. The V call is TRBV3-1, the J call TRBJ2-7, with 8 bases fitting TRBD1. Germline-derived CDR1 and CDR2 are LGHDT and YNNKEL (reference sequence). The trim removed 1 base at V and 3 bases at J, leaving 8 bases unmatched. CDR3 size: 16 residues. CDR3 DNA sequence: TGTGCCAGCAGCCAAGTTCCGCGGACAGGGATCTACGAGCAGTACTTC. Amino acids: CASSQVPRTGIYEQYF.

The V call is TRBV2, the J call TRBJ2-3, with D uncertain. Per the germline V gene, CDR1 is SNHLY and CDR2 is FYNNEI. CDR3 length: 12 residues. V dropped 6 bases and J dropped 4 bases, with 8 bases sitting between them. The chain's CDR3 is CASSLGPDTQYF. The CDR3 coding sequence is TGTGCCAGCAGCCTAGGACCAGATACGCAGTATTTT.

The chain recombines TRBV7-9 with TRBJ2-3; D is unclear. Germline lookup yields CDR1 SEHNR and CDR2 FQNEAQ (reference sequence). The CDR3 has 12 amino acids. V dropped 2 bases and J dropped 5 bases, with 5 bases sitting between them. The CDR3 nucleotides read TGTGCCAGCAGCTTAAGGGAAGATACGCAGTATTTT. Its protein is CASSLREDTQYF.

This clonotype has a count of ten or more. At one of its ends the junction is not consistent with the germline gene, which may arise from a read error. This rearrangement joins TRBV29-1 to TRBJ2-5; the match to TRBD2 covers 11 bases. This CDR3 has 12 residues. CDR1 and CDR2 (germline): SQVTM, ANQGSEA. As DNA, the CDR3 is TGCAGCGTCGTTGAGACTAGCGGGGCCCCTCGGTTC. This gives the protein CSVVETSGAPRF.

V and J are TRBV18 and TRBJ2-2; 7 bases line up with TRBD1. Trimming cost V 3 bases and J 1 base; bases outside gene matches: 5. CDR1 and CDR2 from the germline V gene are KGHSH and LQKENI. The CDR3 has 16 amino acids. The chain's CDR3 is CASSPFRTGNTGELFF. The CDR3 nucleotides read TGTGCCAGCTCACCTTTTCGGACAGGGAACACCGGGGAGCTGTTTTTT. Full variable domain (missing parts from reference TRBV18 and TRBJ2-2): NAGVMQNPRHLVRRRGQEARLRCSPMKGHSHVYWYRQLPEEGLKFMVYLQKENIIDESGMPKERFSAEFPKEGPSILRIQQVVRGDSAAYFCASSPFRTGNTGELFFGEGSRLTVL.

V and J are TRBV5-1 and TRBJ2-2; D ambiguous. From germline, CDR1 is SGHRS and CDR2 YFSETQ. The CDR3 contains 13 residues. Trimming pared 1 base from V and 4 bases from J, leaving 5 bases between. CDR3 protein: CASSLQSTGELFF. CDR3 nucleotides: TGCGCCAGCAGCTTGCAGAGCACCGGGGAGCTGTTTTTT.

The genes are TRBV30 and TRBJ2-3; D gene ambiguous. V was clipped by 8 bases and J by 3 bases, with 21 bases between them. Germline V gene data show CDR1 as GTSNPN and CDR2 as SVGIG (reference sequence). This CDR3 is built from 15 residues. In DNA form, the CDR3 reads TGTGCCGTTACTACCACCAATTCAGTTACAGATACGCAGTATTTT. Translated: CAVTTTNSVTDTQYF.

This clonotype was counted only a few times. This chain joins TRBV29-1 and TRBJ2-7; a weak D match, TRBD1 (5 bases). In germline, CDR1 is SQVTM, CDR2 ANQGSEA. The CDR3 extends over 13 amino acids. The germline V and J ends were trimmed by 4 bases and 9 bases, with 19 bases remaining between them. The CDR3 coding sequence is TGCAGCGTTGTCCTCAATCAGGGAATTGGGCAGTACTTC. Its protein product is CSVVLNQGIGQYF.

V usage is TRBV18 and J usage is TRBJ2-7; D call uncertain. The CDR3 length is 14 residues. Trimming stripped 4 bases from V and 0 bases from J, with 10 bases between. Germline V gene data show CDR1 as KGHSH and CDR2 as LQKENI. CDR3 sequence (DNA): TGTGCCAGCTCACTACAGACCCTCTCCTACGAGCAGTACTTC. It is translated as CASSLQTLSYEQYF.

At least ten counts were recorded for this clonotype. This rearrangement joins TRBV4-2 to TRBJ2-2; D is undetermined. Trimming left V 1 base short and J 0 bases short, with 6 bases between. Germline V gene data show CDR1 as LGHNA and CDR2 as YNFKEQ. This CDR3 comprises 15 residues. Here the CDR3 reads CASSQVDANTGELFF. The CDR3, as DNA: TGTGCCAGCAGCCAAGTTGACGCGAACACCGGGGAGCTGTTTTTT.